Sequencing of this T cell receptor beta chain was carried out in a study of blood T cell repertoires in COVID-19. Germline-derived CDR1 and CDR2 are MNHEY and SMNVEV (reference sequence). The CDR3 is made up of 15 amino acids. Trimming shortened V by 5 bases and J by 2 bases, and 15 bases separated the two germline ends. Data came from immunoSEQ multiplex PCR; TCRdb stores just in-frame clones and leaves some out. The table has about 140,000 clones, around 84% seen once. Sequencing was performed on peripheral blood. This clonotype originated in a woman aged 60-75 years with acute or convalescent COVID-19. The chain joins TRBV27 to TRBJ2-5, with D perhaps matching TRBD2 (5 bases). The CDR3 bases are TGTGCCAGCAGTAGTAGCGCGGTTTATCAAGAGACCCAGTACTTC. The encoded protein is CASSSSAVYQETQYF.